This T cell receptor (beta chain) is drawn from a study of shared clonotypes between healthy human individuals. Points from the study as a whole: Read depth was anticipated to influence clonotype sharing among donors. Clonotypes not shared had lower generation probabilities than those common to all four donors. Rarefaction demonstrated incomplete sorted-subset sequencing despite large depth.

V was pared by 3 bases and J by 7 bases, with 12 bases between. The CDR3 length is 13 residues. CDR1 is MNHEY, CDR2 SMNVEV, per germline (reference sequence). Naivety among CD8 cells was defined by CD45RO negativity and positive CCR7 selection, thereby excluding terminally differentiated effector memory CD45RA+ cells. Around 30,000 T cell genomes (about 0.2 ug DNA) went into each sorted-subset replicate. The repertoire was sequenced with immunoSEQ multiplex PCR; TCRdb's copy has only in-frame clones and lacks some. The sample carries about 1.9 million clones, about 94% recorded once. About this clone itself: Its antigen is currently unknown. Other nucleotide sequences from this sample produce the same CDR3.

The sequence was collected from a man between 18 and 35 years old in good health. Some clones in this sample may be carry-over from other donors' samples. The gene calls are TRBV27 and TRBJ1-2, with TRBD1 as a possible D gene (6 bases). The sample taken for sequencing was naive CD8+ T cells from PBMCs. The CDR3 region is CASSLSTGSGYTF. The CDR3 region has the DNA TGTGCCAGCAGTTTGTCTACAGGGAGTGGCTACACCTTC.